The 15 T cell receptor beta chains below all came from one sample that was sequenced in a study of control samples from healthy donors and cancer patients. Libraries were prepared by immunoSEQ multiplex PCR; TCRdb keeps only in-frame clonotypes and omits some of them. The profile shows 95,000 to 100,000 clones, about 89% of them singletons. The sequencing sample was made of blood. The receptor source for this set is a young man in good health.

The chain joins TRBV4-1 to TRBJ2-1; D is ambiguous. The germline gives CDR1 MGHRA, CDR2 YSYEKL. This CDR3 is 11 amino acids long. Trimming removed 1 base at V and 7 bases at J, with 2 bases between. The CDR3 loop reads CASSQGNEQFF. The CDR3 DNA is TGCGCCAGCAGCCAAGGAAATGAGCAGTTCTTC.

V and J are TRBV11-3 and TRBJ2-3, with 10 bases aligning to TRBD1. This CDR3 region has 15 residues. V lost 3 bases and J lost 5; bases outside the gene matches: 5. Germline values: CDR1 SGHNT, CDR2 YENEEA. The DNA for the CDR3 is TGTGCCAGCAGCTTTGGGGGACAGGGGCAAGATACGCAGTATTTT. It yields the protein CASSFGGQGQDTQYF. Complete variable domain (other parts from reference TRBV11-3 and TRBJ2-3): EAGVVQSPRYKIIEKKQPVAFWCNPISGHNTLYWYLQNLGQGPELLIRYENEEAVDDSQLPKDRFSAERLKGVDSTLKIQPAELGDSAVYLCASSFGGQGQDTQYFGPGTRLTVL.

The rearrangement uses TRBV6-1 and TRBJ2-7, with 8 nucleotides matching TRBD2. Germline values: CDR1 MNHNS, CDR2 SASEGT. V lost 0 bases and J lost 4; bases outside the gene matches: 14. The CDR3 is 18 residues long. The CDR3: CASSEARAGGKRGYEQYF. DNA of the CDR3: TGTGCCAGCAGTGAAGCGCGGGCGGGAGGCAAAAGAGGGTACGAGCAGTACTTC.

The rearrangement links TRBV11-2 to TRBJ2-7; 8 positions agree with TRBD2. The CDR3 runs 14 residues. In germline, CDR1 is SGHAT, CDR2 FQNNGV. Trimming cost V 4 bases and J 2 bases; bases outside gene matches: 4. CDR3 protein: CASSYTSGTYEQYF. CDR3 bases: TGTGCCAGCAGCTACACTAGCGGAACCTACGAGCAGTACTTC.

V is TRBV7-6 and J is TRBJ1-5, with 9 bases fitting TRBD1. CDR3 length: 15 residues. CDR1 and CDR2 from the germline V gene are SGHVS and FNYEAQ. Germline trimming cut 5 bases from V and 2 bases from J; bases unmatched to any gene: 4. The chain's CDR3 is CASSPTGGRNQPQHF. The DNA for the CDR3 is TGTGCCAGCAGCCCCACAGGGGGCCGCAATCAGCCCCAGCATTTT.

J is TRBJ1-2 and V is TRBV9, with D tentatively TRBD1 (6 bases). There are 14 residues in the CDR3. CDR1 is SGDLS and CDR2 is YYNGEE in the germline V gene. The V and J ends lost 0 bases and 4 bases respectively, with 10 bases between them. The CDR3 loop reads CASSVEWGLYGYTF. CDR3 DNA sequence: TGTGCCAGCAGCGTAGAATGGGGGCTCTATGGCTACACCTTC.

The chain couples TRBV9 to TRBJ1-3; TRBD1 matches 9 bases. J was trimmed by 4 bases and V by 3 bases; bases with no gene match: 5. The CDR3 is made up of 15 amino acids. Germline loops: CDR1 SGDLS, CDR2 YYNGEE. CDR3: CASSEGQGRGNTIYF. Written as DNA, the CDR3 is TGTGCCAGCAGCGAGGGACAGGGTAGAGGAAACACCATATATTTT.

The rearrangement joins TRBV27 to TRBJ2-1; no clear D gene. The CDR3 is 13 residues long. V was clipped by 2 bases and J by 5 bases, with 7 bases between them. CDR1 is MNHEY, CDR2 SMNVEV, per germline (reference sequence). CDR3 bases: TGTGCCAGCAGTTTAGGTCAGCACAATGAGCAGTTCTTC. It yields the protein CASSLGQHNEQFF.

The rearrangement links TRBV25-1 to TRBJ2-3; TRBD2 agrees at 12 bases. The trim removed 4 bases at V and 5 bases at J, leaving 7 bases unmatched. CDR1 and CDR2 from the germline V gene are MGHDK and SYGVNS. The CDR3 sequence is 16 residues long. The CDR3 protein is CASSGEASGGVDTQYF. Here the CDR3 DNA reads TGTGCCAGCAGTGGAGAGGCTAGCGGGGGGGTAGATACGCAGTATTTT.

This clone has a single count. V usage is TRBV28 and J usage is TRBJ1-4; D may be TRBD1 (5 bases). V was trimmed by 4 bases and J by 5 bases, leaving 11 bases between them. Germline assignment: CDR1 MDHEN and CDR2 SYDVKM. This CDR3 region has 14 residues. CDR3 bases: TGTGCCAGCAGTTCACGACAGCAAAATGAAAAACTGTTTTTT. Translation gives CASSSRQQNEKLFF.

V usage is TRBV6-2 or TRBV6-3 and J usage is TRBJ1-6, with D perhaps TRBD1 (5 bases). The germline V and J ends were trimmed by 2 bases and 5 bases, with 7 bases remaining between them. The CDR3 covers 14 residues. Germline V CDR1 and CDR2: MNHEY, SVGEGT. CDR3 protein: CASSYEQDNSPLHF. For the CDR3, the DNA is TGTGCCAGCAGTTACGAACAGGATAATTCACCCCTCCACTTT.

The rearrangement joins TRBV6-1 to TRBJ1-2; no clear D. Per the germline V gene, CDR1 is MNHNS and CDR2 is SASEGT. The CDR3 is 14 amino acids. V dropped 1 base and J dropped 7 bases, with 13 bases sitting between them. Written as DNA, the CDR3 is TGTGCCAGCAGTGAAGGGGTTAGGGCATCTGGCTACACCTTC. It yields the protein CASSEGVRASGYTF.

The chain uses TRBV24-1 and TRBJ2-1; TRBD2 is a possible D gene (7 bases). The length of the CDR3 is 17 residues. With 2 bases removed from V and 2 bases from J, the gap between germline ends came to 15 bases. The germline gives CDR1 KGHDR, CDR2 SFDVKD. In DNA, the CDR3 is TGTGCCACCAGTGATTCCCCTGGCGGGGGCGCCTACAATGAGCAGTTCTTC. Protein product: CATSDSPGGGAYNEQFF.

CDR3 residues: CASSQGLAGYNEQFF. CDR3 nucleotide sequence: TGTGCCAGCAGCCAGGGACTAGCGGGATACAATGAGCAGTTCTTC. This chain connects TRBV7-2 to TRBJ2-1, with 13 bases fitting TRBD2. CDR1 is SGHTA and CDR2 is FQGNSA in the germline V gene. With V trimmed by 5 bases and J by 4 bases, 2 bases remained unmatched. The CDR3 covers 15 residues.

This chain connects TRBV14 to TRBJ1-6, with TRBD1 matching 7 bases. The length of the CDR3 is 12 residues. Losses at the gene ends were 3 bases for V and 14 bases for J; bases not matched to a gene: 4. Per the germline V gene, CDR1 is SGHDN and CDR2 is FVKESK. The CDR3 DNA reads as TGTGCCAGCAGCCAGAACGACAGGGCCCTCCACTTT. Translation gives CASSQNDRALHF.